This is a list of T cell receptor beta chains from one sample in a study of blood T cell repertoires in COVID-19. Data came from immunoSEQ multiplex PCR; TCRdb stores just in-frame clones and leaves some out. The sample has a few hundred thousand clones, about 89% seen once. Material for sequencing was PBMCs or T cells enriched from blood (not recorded which). The receptors were gathered from a man in his thirties or forties who had recovered from COVID-19. Each CDR3 is given with its conserved first and last residue. Fields, in order: J gene, clone size, D gene, V gene, CDR3 DNA, CDR3 protein. A D gene is named only where the DNA matches it firmly. Some rows mark clone size as missing; the rest say once, few, many or name a class of expanded clone.

TRBJ2-2,-,-,TRBV7-2,TGTGCCAGCGCGGCGGGGGCTAACACCGGGGAGCTGTTTTTT,CASAAGANTGELFF
TRBJ1-1,few,-,TRBV11-1,TGTGCCAGCAGCTTAGGACAGGACGTCGCTGAAGCTTTCTTT,CASSLGQDVAEAFF
TRBJ1-2,few,-,TRBV3-1/TRBV3-2,TGTGCCAGCAGCCAAGCACAGGATTTCTATGGCTACACCTTC,CASSQAQDFYGYTF
TRBJ1-1,-,-,TRBV9,TGTGCCAGCAGCGTAGGCGGGGACACTGAAGCTTTCTTT,CASSVGGDTEAFF
TRBJ1-1,-,TRBD1,TRBV14,TGTGCCAGCGCGACAGGGCTGAACACTGAAGCTTTCTTT,CASATGLNTEAFF
TRBJ2-7,-,-,TRBV19,TGTGCCAGTAGTATGAGAACTCGCTACGAGCAGTACTTC,CASSMRTRYEQYF
TRBJ1-6,-,-,TRBV7-2,TGTGCCAGCAGCTTGCCAGATTATAATTCACCCCTCCACTTT,CASSLPDYNSPLHF
TRBJ2-3,few,-,TRBV18,TGTGCCAGCCGCGTTGAGGCAGATACGCAGTATTTT,CASRVEADTQYF
TRBJ1-5,-,TRBD1,TRBV27,TGTGCCAGCAGAGTCAGACAGGGAACAAATCAGCCCCAGCATTTT,CASRVRQGTNQPQHF
TRBJ2-7,-,-,TRBV6-2/TRBV6-3,TGTGCCAGCAGTTACGGGGGGGCCCACGAGCAGTACTTC,CASSYGGAHEQYF
TRBJ1-2,-,-,TRBV19,TGTGCCAGTAGTATCTTTCCACGGGGCTACACCTTC,CASSIFPRGYTF
TRBJ1-2,-,-,TRBV7-2,TGTGCCAGCAGCTTAGTTGTACAGGAACCCTATGGCTACACCTTC,CASSLVVQEPYGYTF
TRBJ1-1,-,-,TRBV10-2,TGCGCCAGCAGTGAGGGTAGAGGCACCTACACTGAAGCTTTCTTT,CASSEGRGTYTEAFF
TRBJ1-3,-,-,TRBV6-6,TGTGCCAGCAGGCCTACAGCACTCGGAAACACCATATATTTT,CASRPTALGNTIYF
TRBJ2-4,-,-,TRBV5-1,TGCGCCAGCAGCCCAGGGACAAATCCGCTCCTAGCCAAAAACATTCAGTACTTC,CASSPGTNPLLAKNIQYF
TRBJ2-1,-,TRBD1,TRBV2,TGTGCCAGCAGTATTTCGACAGGGGGCAGGGATGAGCAGTTCTTC,CASSISTGGRDEQFF
TRBJ1-5,-,TRBD1,TRBV18,TGTGCCAGCTCAGCGACAGGGGGCGATCAGCCCCAGCATTTT,CASSATGGDQPQHF
TRBJ1-2,-,-,TRBV29-1,TGCAGCGTCCCCTCTATGACAGAAAACTATGGCTACACCTTC,CSVPSMTENYGYTF
TRBJ2-7,-,TRBD1,TRBV27,TGTGCCAGCAGATACAGGGGGTATGAGTGGTCCTACGAGCAGTACTTC,CASRYRGYEWSYEQYF
TRBJ2-5,-,-,TRBV15,TGTGCCACCAGCAGAGGATACACGGGACACCTACAAGAGACCCAGTACTTC,CATSRGYTGHLQETQYF
TRBJ2-5,once,TRBD2,TRBV10-2,TGCGCCAGCAGGCGGGGGTCGGAGGAGACCCAGTACTTC,CASRRGSEETQYF
TRBJ1-2,-,TRBD1,TRBV18,TGTGCCAGCTCACCGGACAGGGCATCTGGCTACACCTTC,CASSPDRASGYTF
TRBJ1-2,-,TRBD1,TRBV10-3,TGTGCCATCAGGATCCTACAGGGGCACGGCTACACCTTC,CAIRILQGHGYTF
TRBJ1-6,-,-,TRBV27,TGTGCCAGCAGTTTAGTAGGTTCTAGTAATTCACCCCTCCACTTT,CASSLVGSSNSPLHF
TRBJ1-1,-,TRBD1,TRBV25-1,TGTGCCAGCAGTGAATGGGGGACAGGGGCGGACACTGAAGCTTTCTTT,CASSEWGTGADTEAFF
TRBJ2-1,-,-,TRBV19,TGTGCCAGTAGTCTGCGGGACAGTTCCTACAATGAGCAGTTCTTC,CASSLRDSSYNEQFF
TRBJ2-3,few,-,TRBV2,TGTGCCAGCAGTGAAGCCTCAGGGGCAGATACGCAGTATTTT,CASSEASGADTQYF
TRBJ1-2,-,-,TRBV6-5,TGTGCCAGCACGAACAGGGACTATGGCTACACCTTC,CASTNRDYGYTF
TRBJ2-3,-,TRBD2,TRBV9,TGTGCCAGCAGCATGACTAGCGGGGGGGCCGATACGCAGTATTTT,CASSMTSGGADTQYF
TRBJ1-2,-,TRBD1,TRBV12-3/TRBV12-4,TGTGCCAGCAGTGACAGGGGGCGAGGCTACACCTTC,CASSDRGRGYTF
TRBJ1-2,-,-,TRBV6-2/TRBV6-3,TGTGCCAGCAGTTACTCGTTAGCCTACAGGGACGGGGTTGGCTACACCTTC,CASSYSLAYRDGVGYTF
TRBJ1-3,-,-,TRBV7-8,TGTGCCAGCACCCGGGATAGAGGAGCTCGCTCTGGAAACACCATATATTTT,CASTRDRGARSGNTIYF
TRBJ1-2,few,TRBD1,TRBV19,TGTGCCAGTAGTATCCTTGGGACAGATAACTATGGCTACACCTTC,CASSILGTDNYGYTF
TRBJ2-2,-,TRBD1,TRBV5-1,TGCGCCAGCAGGGCCGGGACAGTGAACACCGGGGAGCTGTTTTTT,CASRAGTVNTGELFF
TRBJ2-7,-,-,TRBV30,TGTGCCTGGGCCGGAGAGGGGGTATCCTACGAGCAGTACTTC,CAWAGEGVSYEQYF
TRBJ2-7,-,-,TRBV5-1,TGCGCCAGCAGCTTGGGCGGGAATTCCTACGAGCAGTACTTC,CASSLGGNSYEQYF
TRBJ1-2,-,-,TRBV19,TGTGCCAGTAGTATCAGTGCAGTCTTGGGCTACACCTTC,CASSISAVLGYTF
TRBJ1-5,-,-,TRBV5-6,TGTGCCAGCAGCTTGGGGACCGGGGGAGCCCAGCATTTT,CASSLGTGGAQHF
TRBJ1-4,-,TRBD1,TRBV19,TGTGCCAGTAGTATCTCGACAGGGATTAGTGAAAAACTGTTTTTT,CASSISTGISEKLFF
TRBJ2-1,-,-,TRBV30,TGTGCCTGGAGTGTACCGGTGATTCGATACAATGAGCAGTTCTTC,CAWSVPVIRYNEQFF
TRBJ2-3,-,-,TRBV3-1/TRBV3-2,TGTGCCAGCAGCCCTCTCTCGACGAGCCTAGCACTCACAGATACGCAGTATTTT,CASSPLSTSLALTDTQYF
TRBJ1-4,-,TRBD1,TRBV6-2/TRBV6-3,TGTGCCAGCAGTTTAACACCGGGACAGGGGATGGCGACTAATGAAAAACTGTTTTTT,CASSLTPGQGMATNEKLFF
TRBJ1-5,-,-,TRBV5-6,TGTGCCAGCAGCTTAGGGGCGTTTGGCAATCAGCCCCAGCATTTT,CASSLGAFGNQPQHF
TRBJ2-1,-,TRBD2,TRBV6-5,TGTGCCAGCAGCCCACGAGGGACTAGCAGGAATGAGCAGTTCTTC,CASSPRGTSRNEQFF
TRBJ2-2,few,TRBD1,TRBV18,TGTGCCAGCTCACACGACAGGGTAGGCACCGGGGAGCTGTTTTTT,CASSHDRVGTGELFF
TRBJ2-5,-,-,TRBV7-2,TGTGCCAGCAGCTTAGCCCAACCGGGGGAGGCCCAGTACTTC,CASSLAQPGEAQYF
TRBJ2-7,-,TRBD1,TRBV6-5,TGTGCCAGCAGTCGGGGACAGGGGTGGTACGAGCAGTACTTC,CASSRGQGWYEQYF
TRBJ1-5,-,-,TRBV4-1,TGCGCCAGCAGCCGGGGGGGCCGGGATCAGCCCCAGCATTTT,CASSRGGRDQPQHF
TRBJ2-5,-,TRBD2,TRBV7-9,TGTGCCAGCAGCGTCGGGACTAGCGGGGGCCAAGAGACCCAGTACTTC,CASSVGTSGGQETQYF
TRBJ1-5,-,-,TRBV7-9,TGTGCCAGCAGCTTAACAGAATCCAATCAGCCCCAGCATTTT,CASSLTESNQPQHF
TRBJ1-1,-,-,TRBV11-2,TGTGCCAGCAGCTCCAAGAGAATCCGGGGATCGAACACTGAAGCTTTCTTT,CASSSKRIRGSNTEAFF
TRBJ1-3,-,-,TRBV10-3,TGTGCCATCAGTGAGTCAGGAGTTTGGGGAAACACCATATATTTT,CAISESGVWGNTIYF